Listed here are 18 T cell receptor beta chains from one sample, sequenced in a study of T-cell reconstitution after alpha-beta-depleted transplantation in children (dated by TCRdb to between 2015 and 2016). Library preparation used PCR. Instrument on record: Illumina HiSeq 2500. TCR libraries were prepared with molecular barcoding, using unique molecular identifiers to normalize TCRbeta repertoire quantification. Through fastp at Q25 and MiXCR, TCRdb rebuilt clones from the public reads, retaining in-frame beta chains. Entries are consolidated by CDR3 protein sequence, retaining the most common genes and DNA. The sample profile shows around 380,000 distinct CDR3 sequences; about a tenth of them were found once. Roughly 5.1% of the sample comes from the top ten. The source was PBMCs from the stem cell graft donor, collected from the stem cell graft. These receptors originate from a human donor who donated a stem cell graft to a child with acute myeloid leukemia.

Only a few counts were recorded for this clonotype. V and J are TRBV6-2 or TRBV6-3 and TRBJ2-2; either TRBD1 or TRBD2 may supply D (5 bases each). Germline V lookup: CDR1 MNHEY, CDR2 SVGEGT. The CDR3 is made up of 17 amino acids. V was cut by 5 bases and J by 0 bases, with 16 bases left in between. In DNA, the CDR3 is TGTGCCAGCAGTCAAACGGGACCGTCCGCGAACACCGGGGAGCTGTTTTTT. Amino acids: CASSQTGPSANTGELFF.

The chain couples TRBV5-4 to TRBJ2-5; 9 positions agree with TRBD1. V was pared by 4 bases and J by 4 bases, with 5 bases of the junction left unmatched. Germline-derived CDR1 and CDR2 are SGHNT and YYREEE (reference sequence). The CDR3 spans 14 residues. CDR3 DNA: TGTGCCAGCAGCCCACAGGGGGCTCCAGAGACCCAGTACTTC. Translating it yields CASSPQGAPETQYF.

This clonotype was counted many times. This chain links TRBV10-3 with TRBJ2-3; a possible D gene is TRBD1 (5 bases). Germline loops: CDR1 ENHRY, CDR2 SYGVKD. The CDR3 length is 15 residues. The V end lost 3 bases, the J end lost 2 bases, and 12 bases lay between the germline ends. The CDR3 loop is CAISDSRVNTDTQYF. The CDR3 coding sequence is TGTGCCATCAGTGATTCCAGGGTCAACACAGATACGCAGTATTTT.

The CDR3, as DNA: TGCGCCAGCAGTGATGAGGGTTTGACAGATACGCAGTATTTT. Residues: CASSDEGLTDTQYF. This chain uses TRBV10-1 with TRBJ2-3; D possibly corresponds to TRBD2 (5 bases). Looked up from germline, CDR1 is WNHNN and CDR2 is SYGVQD (reference sequence). Trimming pared 3 bases from V and 3 bases from J, leaving 10 bases between. CDR3 length equals 14 residues.

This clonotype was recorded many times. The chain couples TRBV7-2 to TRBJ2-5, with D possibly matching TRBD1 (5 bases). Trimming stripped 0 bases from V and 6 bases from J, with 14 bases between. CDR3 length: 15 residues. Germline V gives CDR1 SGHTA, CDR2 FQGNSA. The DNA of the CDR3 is TGTGCCAGCAGCTTAGCAGGTGGACCAGGGAAGACCCAGTACTTC. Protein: CASSLAGGPGKTQYF.

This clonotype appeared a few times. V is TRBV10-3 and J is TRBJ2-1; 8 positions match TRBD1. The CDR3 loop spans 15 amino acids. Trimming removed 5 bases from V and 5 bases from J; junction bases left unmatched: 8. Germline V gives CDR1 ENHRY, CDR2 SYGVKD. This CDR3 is CAISPLGTGDNEQFF. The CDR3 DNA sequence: TGTGCCATCAGTCCCTTGGGGACAGGAGACAATGAGCAGTTCTTC.

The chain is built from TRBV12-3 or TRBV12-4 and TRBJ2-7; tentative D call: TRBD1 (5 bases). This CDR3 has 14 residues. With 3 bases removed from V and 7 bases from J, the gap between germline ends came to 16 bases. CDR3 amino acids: CASSFQGANPEQYF. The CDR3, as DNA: TGTGCCAGCAGTTTTCAGGGCGCGAACCCGGAGCAGTACTTC.

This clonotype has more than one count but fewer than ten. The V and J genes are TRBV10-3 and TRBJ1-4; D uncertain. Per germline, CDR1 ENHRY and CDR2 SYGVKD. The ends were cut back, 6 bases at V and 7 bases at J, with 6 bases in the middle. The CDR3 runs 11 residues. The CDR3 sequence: CAISESEKLFF. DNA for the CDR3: TGTGCCATCAGCGAGAGTGAAAAACTGTTTTTT.

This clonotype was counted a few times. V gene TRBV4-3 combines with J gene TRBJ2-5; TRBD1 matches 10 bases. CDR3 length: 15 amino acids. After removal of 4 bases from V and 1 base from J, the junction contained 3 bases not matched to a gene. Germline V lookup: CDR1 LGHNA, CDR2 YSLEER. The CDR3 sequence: CASSRRQGAQETQYF. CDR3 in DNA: TGCGCCAGCAGCCGGAGACAGGGGGCCCAAGAGACCCAGTACTTC.

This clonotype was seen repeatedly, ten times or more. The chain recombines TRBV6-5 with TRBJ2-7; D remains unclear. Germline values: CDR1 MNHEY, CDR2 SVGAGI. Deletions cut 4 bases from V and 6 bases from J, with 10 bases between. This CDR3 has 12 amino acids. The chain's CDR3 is CASSSDWAEQYF. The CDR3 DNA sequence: TGTGCCAGCAGTTCAGACTGGGCCGAGCAGTACTTC.

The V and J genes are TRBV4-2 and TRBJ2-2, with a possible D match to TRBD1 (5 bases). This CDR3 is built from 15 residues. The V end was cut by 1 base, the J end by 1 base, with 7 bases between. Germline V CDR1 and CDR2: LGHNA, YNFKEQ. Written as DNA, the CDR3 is TGTGCCAGCAGCCAAGCAGGGATGAACACCGGGGAGCTGTTTTTT. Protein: CASSQAGMNTGELFF.

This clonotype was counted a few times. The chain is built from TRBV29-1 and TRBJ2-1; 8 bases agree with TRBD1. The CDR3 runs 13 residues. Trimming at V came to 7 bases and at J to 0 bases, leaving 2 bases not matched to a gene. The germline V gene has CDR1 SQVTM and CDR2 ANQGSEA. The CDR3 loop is CSAQGASYNEQFF. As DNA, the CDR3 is TGCAGCGCTCAGGGGGCCTCCTACAATGAGCAGTTCTTC.

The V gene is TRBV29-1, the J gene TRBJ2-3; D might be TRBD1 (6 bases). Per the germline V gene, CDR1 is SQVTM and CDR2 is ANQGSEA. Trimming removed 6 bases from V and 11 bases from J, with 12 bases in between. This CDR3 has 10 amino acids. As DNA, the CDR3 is TGCAGCGTAGGACAGCAGAGGCAGTATTTT. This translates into CSVGQQRQYF.

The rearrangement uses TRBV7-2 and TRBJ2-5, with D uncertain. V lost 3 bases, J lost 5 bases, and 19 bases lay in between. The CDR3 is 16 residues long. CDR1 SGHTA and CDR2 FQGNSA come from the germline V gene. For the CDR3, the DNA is TGTGCCAGCAGCTTCCGGAGACTCACCTCGGAGGAGACCCAGTACTTC. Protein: CASSFRRLTSEETQYF.

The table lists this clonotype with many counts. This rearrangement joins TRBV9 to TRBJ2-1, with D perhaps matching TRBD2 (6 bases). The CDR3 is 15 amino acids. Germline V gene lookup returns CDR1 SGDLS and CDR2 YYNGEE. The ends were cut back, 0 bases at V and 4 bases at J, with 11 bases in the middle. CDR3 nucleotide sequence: TGTGCCAGCAGCGTAGAAGGTAGCGGTTACAATGAGCAGTTCTTC. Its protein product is CASSVEGSGYNEQFF.

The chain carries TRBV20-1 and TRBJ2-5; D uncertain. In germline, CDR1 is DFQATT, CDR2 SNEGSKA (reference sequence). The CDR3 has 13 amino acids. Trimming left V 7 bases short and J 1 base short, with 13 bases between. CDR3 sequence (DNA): TGCAGTGTCCTAGGGCCCGGCCAAGAGACCCAGTACTTC. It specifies CSVLGPGQETQYF.

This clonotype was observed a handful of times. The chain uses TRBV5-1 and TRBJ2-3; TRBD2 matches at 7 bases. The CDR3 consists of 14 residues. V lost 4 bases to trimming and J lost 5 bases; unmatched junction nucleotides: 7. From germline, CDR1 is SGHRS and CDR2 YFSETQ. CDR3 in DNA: TGCGCCAGCAGCCCGCAGCGGGGTCTAGATACGCAGTATTTT. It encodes CASSPQRGLDTQYF.

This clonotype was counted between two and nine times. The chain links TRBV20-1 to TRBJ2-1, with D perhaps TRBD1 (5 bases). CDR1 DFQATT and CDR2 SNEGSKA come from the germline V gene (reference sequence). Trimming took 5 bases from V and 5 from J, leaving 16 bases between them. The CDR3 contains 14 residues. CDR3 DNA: TGCAGTGCTCTTGACAGAAAAACCCACAATGAGCAGTTCTTC. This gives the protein CSALDRKTHNEQFF.